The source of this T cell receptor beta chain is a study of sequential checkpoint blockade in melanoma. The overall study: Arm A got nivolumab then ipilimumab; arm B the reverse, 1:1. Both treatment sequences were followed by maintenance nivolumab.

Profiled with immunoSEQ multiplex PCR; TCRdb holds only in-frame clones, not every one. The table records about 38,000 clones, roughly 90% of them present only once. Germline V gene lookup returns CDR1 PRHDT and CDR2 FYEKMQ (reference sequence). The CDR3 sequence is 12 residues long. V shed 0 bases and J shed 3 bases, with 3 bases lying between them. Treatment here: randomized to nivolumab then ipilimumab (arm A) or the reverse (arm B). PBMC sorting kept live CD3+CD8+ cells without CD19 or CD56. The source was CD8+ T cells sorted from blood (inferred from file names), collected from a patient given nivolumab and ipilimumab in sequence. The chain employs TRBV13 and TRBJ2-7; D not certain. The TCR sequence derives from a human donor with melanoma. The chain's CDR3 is CASSLGRYEQYF. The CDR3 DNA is TGTGCCAGCAGCTTAGGTCGCTACGAGCAGTACTTC.